This T cell receptor (beta chain) was captured by sequencing in a study of cytomegalovirus exposure and HLA in healthy donors. In the PCR, 60 Vbeta and 13 Jbeta primers were used. Here immunoSEQ multiplex PCR was the method, and the copy in TCRdb shows in-frame clones only, minus some. The sample lists approximately 200,000 clones; 70% to 90% were seen once. CDR1 and CDR2 (germline): MDHEN, SYDVKM. The CDR3 extends over 15 amino acids. V shed 3 bases, J shed 8 bases, and the junction held 12 bases outside the gene matches. This clonotype was obtained from a human donor in good health. Sequencing was performed on PBMCs. The V gene is TRBV28, the J gene TRBJ1-2; 7 positions agree with TRBD1. This CDR3 is CASSLSDRPSGGYTF. The CDR3 DNA is TGTGCCAGCAGTTTGTCGGACAGGCCTTCTGGGGGCTACACCTTC.